This passage covers 29 T cell receptor beta chains from one sample sequenced in a study of CD8 T cells in Susac syndrome. Random hexamers were used to reverse transcribe an amount of about 0.45 to 1 ug RNA. TCRdb re-called the immunoSEQ multiplex PCR reads through MiXCR, storing one row per CDR3 protein. The sample yields approximately 100,000 distinct CDR3 sequences, over 90% seen once. Sequencing used CD4+ T cells from PBMCs. The receptors shown here come from a human donor in good health.

This clonotype was seen a single time. The chain links TRBV4-3 to TRBJ2-1; D uncertain. Trimming removed 4 bases at V and 8 bases at J, with 24 bases between. Germline-derived CDR1 and CDR2 are LGHNA and YSLEER. The CDR3 sequence is 17 residues long. For the CDR3, the DNA is TGCGCCAGCAGCCCATCGGACGGAAGGTACAAGAACCATGAGCAGTTCTTC. This sequence encodes CASSPSDGRYKNHEQFF.

This chain joins TRBV28 and TRBJ2-6; D gene uncertain. Germline CDR1 reads MDHEN; CDR2 reads SYDVKM. V shed 6 bases and J shed 0 bases, with 21 bases lying between them. This CDR3 has 19 amino acids. As DNA, the CDR3 is TGTGCCAGCAGCTTCTCTTCACACCGGCGTCTCTCTGGGGCCAACGTCCTGACTTTC. Protein: CASSFSSHRRLSGANVLTF. The full variable domain, rest sourced from reference TRBV28 and TRBJ2-6, is DVKVTQSSRYLVKRTGEKVFLECVQDMDHENMFWYRQDPGLGLRLIYFSYDVKMKEKGDIPEGYSVSREKKERFSLILESASTNQTSMYLCASSFSSHRRLSGANVLTFGAGSRLTVL.

This chain links TRBV21-1 with TRBJ1-6; the table calls TRBD1, which could not be checked here. TRBV21-1 corresponds to a pseudogene. The CDR3 runs to 16 residues. Written as DNA, the CDR3 is TGTGCCAGCAGCAGATACAGGAAGGCCTATAATTCACCCCTCCACTTT. As protein: CASSRYRKAYNSPLHF.

A single count supports this clonotype. The chain joins TRBV5-1 to TRBJ1-1; D ambiguous. This CDR3 has 15 residues. The V gene's germline CDR1 is SGHRS and CDR2 YFSETQ. Trimming cost V 7 bases and J 1 base, with 17 bases left between them. In DNA form, the CDR3 reads TGCGCCAGCTCCCTCTTGGAGGCGGCGAACACTGAAGCTTTCTTT. This sequence encodes CASSLLEAANTEAFF.

The chain has TRBV2 and TRBJ2-2; the D is unclear. Trimming left V 3 bases short and J 2 bases short, with 7 bases between. This CDR3 comprises 14 residues. The germline V gene encodes CDR1 SNHLY and CDR2 FYNNEI. The CDR3 DNA reads as TGTGCCAGCAGTGACGTCCATAACACCGGGGAGCTGTTTTTT. Translated: CASSDVHNTGELFF.

CDR3 region: CAILTGGSGSYNEQFF. The CDR3 DNA is TGTGCCATCCTCACGGGAGGTAGCGGCTCCTACAATGAGCAGTTCTTC. The chain combines TRBV12-3 or TRBV12-4 with TRBJ2-1, with 7 bases fitting TRBD2. With V trimmed by 10 bases and J by 0 bases, 12 bases remained unmatched. The CDR3 runs to 16 residues.

This chain uses TRBV7-3 with TRBJ2-6; the D gene could be TRBD1 or TRBD2 (6 bases each). CDR1 is SGHTA, CDR2 FQGTGA, per germline. The CDR3 extends over 14 amino acids. Trimming removed 8 bases at V and 1 base at J, with 9 bases between. CDR3 nucleotide sequence: TGTGCCAGCGGAGGGGGATCTGGGGCCAACGTCCTGACTTTC. Translating it yields CASGGGSGANVLTF.

The V gene is TRBV18, the J gene TRBJ2-7; D call uncertain. This CDR3 contains 12 residues. Trimming removed 2 bases from V and 0 bases from J, with 2 bases in between. Germline V CDR1 and CDR2: KGHSH, LQKENI. The CDR3, as DNA: TGTGCCAGCTCACCAAACTCCTACGAGCAGTACTTC. Translation: CASSPNSYEQYF.

The CDR3 DNA follows: TGCGCCAGCAGCTCGGTAGCGGGAGACAATGAGCAGTTCTTC. Amino acid sequence: CASSSVAGDNEQFF. The J gene is TRBJ2-1, the V gene TRBV5-1; TRBD2 matches at 9 bases. CDR1 is SGHRS, CDR2 YFSETQ, per germline. This CDR3 has 14 amino acids. J lost 5 bases, V lost 3 bases, and 3 bases had no gene match.

The V gene is TRBV3-1, the J gene TRBJ2-7; the match to TRBD1 covers 7 bases. The CDR3 spans 18 residues. Germline V gives CDR1 LGHDT, CDR2 YNNKEL (reference sequence). V was pared by 1 base and J by 5 bases, with 17 bases of the junction left unmatched. CDR3 nucleotide sequence: TGTGCCAGCAGCCAAGTACGACTTATGACAGGGACCGGGAACGAGCAGTACTTC. Translating gives CASSQVRLMTGTGNEQYF.

The V gene is TRBV27, the J gene TRBJ2-4, with a tentative D call TRBD1 (6 bases). CDR1 and CDR2 (germline): MNHEY, SMNVEV (reference sequence). Trimming pared 3 bases from V and 9 bases from J, leaving 18 bases between. The CDR3 has 15 amino acids. The CDR3 DNA sequence: TGTGCCAGCAGTTTGTCAGGGGCCAGCACAGGCATTCAGTACTTC. Its translation is CASSLSGASTGIQYF.

The J gene is TRBJ1-1, the V gene TRBV4-3; 9 nucleotides align to TRBD1. V was pared by 0 bases and J by 5 bases, with 4 bases of the junction left unmatched. CDR3 size: 15 residues. Germline V gene sequence: CDR1 LGHNA, CDR2 YSLEER. The CDR3 DNA reads as TGCGCCAGCAGCCAAGATAACAGGGGGCGTACTGAAGCTTTCTTT. This translates into CASSQDNRGRTEAFF.

The gene calls are TRBV5-1 and TRBJ1-4, with TRBD1 matching 8 bases. J lost 0 bases, V lost 4 bases, and 5 bases had no gene match. The CDR3 totals 16 residues. Germline CDR1 SGHRS, CDR2 YFSETQ. CDR3 residues: CASSTAGGPTNEKLFF. Here the CDR3 DNA reads TGCGCCAGCAGCACCGCAGGGGGCCCAACTAATGAAAAACTGTTTTTT. Filled out from reference TRBV5-1 and TRBJ1-4, the complete variable domain reads KAGVTQTPRYLIKTRGQQVTLSCSPISGHRSVSWYQQTPGQGLQFLFEYFSETQRNKGNFPGRFSGRQFSNSRSEMNVSTLELGDSALYLCASSTAGGPTNEKLFFGSGTQLSVL.

This chain uses TRBV7-8 with TRBJ1-2; D unclear. Germline V gene data show CDR1 as SGHVS and CDR2 as FQNEAQ. The CDR3 consists of 14 residues. V lost 2 bases and J 5 bases, leaving 12 bases between the germline ends. The CDR3 loop is CASSLPGHGYGYTF. The CDR3 DNA reads TGTGCCAGCAGCTTACCCGGGCACGGGTATGGCTACACCTTC.

The rearrangement joins TRBV7-2 to TRBJ1-2; tentatively, D is TRBD1 (5 bases). The CDR3 length is 12 residues. Per the germline V gene, CDR1 is SGHTA and CDR2 is FQGNSA. V lost 5 bases and J lost 4, with 8 bases in between. In nucleotides, the CDR3 is TGTGCCAGCAGCGGTAGGGGCTATGGCTACACCTTC. It encodes CASSGRGYGYTF.

This rearrangement joins TRBV7-9 to TRBJ1-2; perhaps TRBD1 as D (5 bases). The CDR3 consists of 15 residues. V was trimmed by 1 base and J by 0 bases, leaving 9 bases between them. Germline lookup yields CDR1 SEHNR and CDR2 FQNEAQ (reference sequence). The CDR3 bases are TGTGCCAGCAGCTTAGTGGGGGAAGCTAACTATGGCTACACCTTC. It codes for CASSLVGEANYGYTF.

The V gene is TRBV5-1, the J gene TRBJ2-2; D not certain. Trimming shortened V by 2 bases and J by 2 bases, and 7 bases separated the two germline ends. The CDR3 has 14 amino acids. The V gene's germline CDR1 is SGHRS and CDR2 YFSETQ. The CDR3 region is CASSFTDNTGELFF. The DNA of the CDR3 is TGCGCCAGCAGCTTTACTGACAACACCGGGGAGCTGTTTTTT.

The V gene is TRBV2, the J gene TRBJ2-2; 7 bases fit TRBD2. V was clipped by 1 base and J by 3 bases; unmatched bases: 2. The germline CDR1 and CDR2 sequences are SNHLY and FYNNEI. The CDR3 totals 15 residues. CDR3 sequence (DNA): TGTGCCAGCAGTGAAGAGGGAGGGGACACCGGGGAGCTGTTTTTT. Protein product: CASSEEGGDTGELFF.

The V gene is TRBV29-1, the J gene TRBJ2-2; TRBD1 agrees at 9 bases. In germline, CDR1 is SQVTM, CDR2 ANQGSEA. CDR3 length: 17 amino acids. V lost 4 bases and J lost 1; bases outside the gene matches: 10. The chain's CDR3 is CSVVRQGGIGNTGELFF. DNA for the CDR3: TGCAGCGTTGTTAGACAGGGGGGTATTGGGAACACCGGGGAGCTGTTTTTT.

Written as DNA, the CDR3 is TGTGCCAGCAGCGGGCCCCGAATCACAGATACGCAGTATTTT. Amino acid sequence: CASSGPRITDTQYF. The chain combines TRBV7-2 with TRBJ2-3; D is unresolved. Germline V gene data show CDR1 as SGHTA and CDR2 as FQGNSA. This CDR3 comprises 14 residues. The ends were cut back, 5 bases at V and 2 bases at J, with 11 bases in the middle.

The rearrangement links TRBV2 to TRBJ2-7; D not certain. The CDR3 is made up of 15 amino acids. The germline gives CDR1 SNHLY, CDR2 FYNNEI. Trimming stripped 7 bases from V and 4 bases from J, with 20 bases between. DNA of the CDR3: TGTGCCAGCAAATTTTCCGAACCTGTCCATTACGAGCAGTACTTC. This encodes CASKFSEPVHYEQYF.

In this sample, this clonotype turned up once. The genes are TRBV19 and TRBJ1-2, with 9 bases that match TRBD1. The germline CDR1 and CDR2 sequences are LNHDA and SQIVND (reference sequence). The V gene end was trimmed by 9 bases and the J gene end by 5 bases; junction bases not matched to a gene: 10. The CDR3 totals 14 residues. CDR3 sequence (DNA): TGTGCCAGCGAGACCTCCGGGACAGGGTATGGCTACACCTTC. Its protein product is CASETSGTGYGYTF.

The chain employs TRBV30 and TRBJ1-5; TRBD1 matches 8 bases. The CDR3 totals 12 residues. V lost 5 bases, J lost 4 bases, and 1 base stayed unmatched. The germline CDR1 and CDR2 sequences are GTSNPN and SVGIG (reference sequence). The CDR3 bases are TGTGCCTGGGGACAGGGAAATCAGCCCCAGCATTTT. Protein: CAWGQGNQPQHF.

J is TRBJ1-1 and V is TRBV7-2, with D tentatively TRBD1 (6 bases). Trimming shortened V by 10 bases and J by 4 bases, and 10 bases separated the two germline ends. Germline CDR1 SGHTA, CDR2 FQGNSA. This CDR3 has 11 residues. Here the CDR3 DNA reads TGTGCCACCTACAGGGTCACTGAAGCTTTCTTT. Translating gives CATYRVTEAFF.

The chain links TRBV20-1 to TRBJ2-3, with 11 bases aligning to TRBD1. Looked up from germline, CDR1 is DFQATT and CDR2 is SNEGSKA (reference sequence). V lost 6 bases to trimming and J lost 3 bases; unmatched junction nucleotides: 8. There are 15 residues in the CDR3. CDR3 sequence: CSASIGTGGTDTQYF. The CDR3 region has the DNA TGCAGTGCCAGTATCGGGACAGGGGGAACAGATACGCAGTATTTT.

CDR3 protein: CASSSGAANYGYTF. For the CDR3, the DNA is TGTGCCAGCAGCTCGGGGGCCGCTAACTATGGCTACACCTTC. The chain has TRBV7-9 and TRBJ1-2; TRBD1 might be the D (6 bases). The V and J ends lost 4 bases and 0 bases respectively, with 9 bases between them. CDR3 length: 14 residues. The germline V gene has CDR1 SEHNR and CDR2 FQNEAQ (reference sequence).

The rearrangement links TRBV29-1 to TRBJ2-1; D not resolved. Germline V gene sequence: CDR1 SQVTM, CDR2 ANQGSEA. There are 12 residues in the CDR3. V was clipped by 7 bases and J by 8 bases, with 15 bases between them. The CDR3 DNA sequence: TGCAGCGCCCTGGTTCCAGGCCATGAGCAGTTCTTC. Its translation is CSALVPGHEQFF.

V usage is TRBV6-6 and J usage is TRBJ2-2, with unresolved D. CDR3 length equals 14 residues. Germline CDR1 MNHNY, CDR2 SVGAGI (reference sequence). With 7 bases removed from V and 2 bases from J, the gap between germline ends came to 11 bases. CDR3 DNA: TGTGCCAGCAAGACTTGGGTAAACACCGGGGAGCTGTTTTTT. Its protein is CASKTWVNTGELFF.

The chain uses TRBV7-2 and TRBJ2-7, with D possibly being TRBD1 (5 bases). V was clipped by 5 bases and J by 2 bases, with 10 bases between them. The CDR3 is 13 residues long. CDR1 is SGHTA and CDR2 is FQGNSA in the germline V gene. The CDR3 region has the DNA TGTGCCAGCAGCGCACAGGCTCCCTACGAGCAGTACTTC. This translates into CASSAQAPYEQYF.